Below are 2 T cell receptor beta chains sequenced from a single sample in a study of T cells in localized non-small cell lung cancer (dated by TCRdb to 2018 to 2020). Library preparation used the immunoSEQ multiplex PCR assay. The table was pulled from immuneACCESS by TCRdb, which kept in-frame rearrangements only. Such tables lose some clones; where checked, under half of the loss comes from unresolved V genes, and the rest has no known cause. This sample lists roughly 4,700 clones; around 27% were detected once. The top ten clones comprise more than 4% of the sample. The sequenced sample was lung tumor tissue, obtained before any cancer treatment. The receptors originated from a man aged 35 to 70 with stage II lung adenocarcinoma.

This rearrangement joins TRBV9 to TRBJ1-2, with 9 nucleotides matching TRBD1. The germline V gene has CDR1 SGDLS and CDR2 YYNGEE. J gave up 8 bases and V 7 bases, and 21 bases lay outside the gene matches. CDR3 size: 17 residues. The CDR3 DNA follows: TGTGCCAGCGTTAATCTCCCCGGGACAGGGAGTTCTAACGGCTACACCTTC. This sequence encodes CASVNLPGTGSSNGYTF.

J is TRBJ2-1 and V is TRBV11-3, with a weak D call TRBD1 (5 bases). This CDR3 spans 14 amino acids. The germline V and J ends were trimmed by 7 bases and 5 bases, with 15 bases remaining between them. Germline V CDR1 and CDR2: SGHNT, YENEEA. The CDR3 protein is CASNNQGLDNEQFF. DNA of the CDR3: TGTGCCAGCAACAACCAGGGCTTAGACAATGAGCAGTTCTTC.